The clone carrying this TCR beta chain was recorded a few times. The antigen remains unidentified. These data belong to a study of T cells in Graves' hyperthyroidism and ophthalmopathy. Looked up from germline, CDR1 is LNHDA and CDR2 is SQIVND (reference sequence). V dropped 0 bases and J dropped 4 bases, with 9 bases sitting between them. CDR3 length equals 14 residues. The study excluded patients with uncontrolled infection, other autoimmune disease, pregnancy or lactation. Whole-study findings and limits: A median 6.5 months before onset, the model predicted ophthalmopathy. Among thyroid clonotypes expanded above 0.001, most also appeared in blood. Ophthalmopathy and stable hyperthyroidism were told apart by a 13 V-J model.

It was RNA transcripts that yielded the amplified TCR beta CDR3 regions. Carried out on the TCR CDR3, a first-round RT-PCR used the HTBI primer set. MiXCR, run by TCRdb on the multiplex PCR reads, gives a single entry per CDR3 protein. This table has 650,000 to 800,000 distinct CDR3 sequences, 45% appearing once. Sequenced: peripheral blood or thyroid tissue (not recorded which). The receptor comes from an adult man with Graves' disease, either hyperthyroidism or ophthalmopathy (not recorded which). V gene TRBV19 combines with J gene TRBJ1-1, with a tentative D call TRBD1 (5 bases). CDR3: CASSIELGPTEAFF. CDR3 sequence (DNA): TGTGCCAGTAGTATAGAGCTGGGACCCACTGAAGCTTTCTTT. The complete variable domain, with remaining parts taken from reference TRBV19 and TRBJ1-1, reads DGGITQSPKYLFRKEGQNVTLSCEQNLNHDAMYWYRQDPGQGLRLIYYSQIVNDFQKGDIAEGYSVSREKKESFPLTVTSAQKNPTAFYLCASSIELGPTEAFFGQGTRLTVV.